This TCR beta chain originates from a study of persistence of HIV-infected CD4 T cells. Trimming cost V 6 bases and J 13 bases; bases outside gene matches: 15. Germline V lookup: CDR1 MNHEY, CDR2 SVGAGI. The CDR3 totals 15 residues. The stimulus was an HIV-1 Gag 15-mer peptide pool, 0.85 to 1 ug/peptide/mL. Sorted nonresponding memory CD4+ T cells were CD40L-negative, CD69-negative, CD45RO-high. This clone was found a few times. The antigen is undetermined. Overall study results and limits: Degenerate expanded CDR3beta sequences were enriched among CMV- and Gag-responding cells. Compared with CD3/CD28-stimulated cells, CMV- and Gag-responding cells showed lower TCRbeta richness.

Sequencing used immunoSEQ version 4 in survey mode. TCRdb keeps only in-frame clones here, not all; method: immunoSEQ multiplex PCR. This sample has approximately 32,000 clones, with roughly four fifths found just once. Here the sequenced sample was CD4+ T cells sorted from PBMCs after approximately 18-hour stimulation, taken from a patient who received antiretroviral therapy. The chain carries TRBV6-5 and TRBJ1-6, with TRBD1 identical over 7 bases. The receptor was derived from an adult woman with HIV who was CMV-seropositive. This chain's CDR3 is CASSPSGQTLTPLHF. The CDR3 DNA follows: TGTGCCAGCAGCCCCTCGGGACAGACTCTGACGCCCCTCCACTTT.